This is a list of T cell receptor beta chains from one sample in a study of cytomegalovirus exposure and HLA in healthy donors. The data were produced by immunoSEQ multiplex PCR, yet TCRdb's version contains in-frame clones alone and is incomplete. The sample includes some 190,000 clones, roughly 74% seen only once; the top ten take roughly an eighth. The source material was PBMCs. Every receptor here comes from a woman aged 30 to 39 in good health and CMV-seropositive. CDR3s include the opening cysteine and the closing phenylalanine or tryptophan. The D gene is left open where the match is weak. Only some rows state a clone size, as once, few, many or a class for expanded clones.

v_call	d_call	clone_size	j_call	cdr3_aa	cdr3_nt
TRBV7-9	-	-	TRBJ2-7	CASSLTGSSDEQYF	TGTGCCAGCAGCTTAACAGGATCTTCTGACGAGCAGTACTTC
TRBV27	-	-	TRBJ2-7	CASRPGLFPSSYEQYF	TGTGCCAGCAGACCTGGACTATTCCCCAGCTCCTACGAGCAGTACTTC
TRBV10-3	TRBD1	once	TRBJ1-2	CAIRGQGGVNYGYTF	TGTGCCATCAGGGGTCAGGGGGGCGTCAACTATGGCTACACCTTC
TRBV7-2	TRBD2	-	TRBJ2-7	CASSQSSGRASYEQYF	TGTGCCAGCAGCCAATCGAGCGGGAGGGCCTCCTACGAGCAGTACTTC
TRBV6-6	-	-	TRBJ2-1	CASTQGASYNEQFF	TGTGCCAGCACGCAAGGAGCGTCCTACAATGAGCAGTTCTTC
TRBV5-6	TRBD2	-	TRBJ2-1	CASRAREGLYNEQFF	TGTGCCAGCAGGGCACGGGAGGGCCTGTACAATGAGCAGTTCTTC
TRBV29-1	TRBD1	-	TRBJ2-2	CSVEAGGGELFF	TGCAGCGTTGAGGCAGGGGGCGGGGAGCTGTTTTTT
TRBV27	TRBD1	-	TRBJ2-2	CASSSQGEGTGELFF	TGTGCCAGCAGTTCCCAGGGGGAAGGCACCGGGGAGCTGTTTTTT
TRBV7-9	-	few	TRBJ2-7	CSSSFGQGLYEQYF	TGTTCCAGCAGCTTTGGGCAGGGGTTGTACGAGCAGTACTTC
TRBV7-9	-	-	TRBJ2-7	CASSLPTVAPYEQYF	TGTGCCAGCAGCCTCCCGACAGTTGCCCCCTACGAGCAGTACTTC
TRBV28	TRBD1	-	TRBJ2-5	CASSSGQRETQYF	TGTGCCAGCAGCTCGGGACAGCGGGAGACCCAGTACTTC
TRBV25-1	-	-	TRBJ2-5	CASSDPLAVQETQYF	TGTGCCAGCAGTGACCCTTTAGCGGTCCAAGAGACCCAGTACTTC
TRBV6-5	-	-	TRBJ1-2	CASSIGDGYTF	TGTGCCAGCAGTATCGGTGATGGCTACACCTTC
TRBV6-5	TRBD2	-	TRBJ2-1	CASRQRREGDNEQFF	TGTGCCAGCAGACAAAGGCGGGAGGGAGACAATGAGCAGTTCTTC
TRBV11-2	-	-	TRBJ1-1	CASSFGRANTEAFF	TGTGCCAGCAGCTTCGGGAGAGCGAACACTGAAGCTTTCTTT
TRBV28	TRBD1	-	TRBJ2-7	CASSPGQGEQYF	TGTGCCAGCAGTCCCGGACAGGGGGAGCAGTACTTC
TRBV29-1	-	-	TRBJ2-5	CSVEGVKGGTQYF	TGCAGCGTTGAAGGGGTCAAAGGGGGAACCCAGTACTTC
TRBV30	-	-	TRBJ2-5	CAFTPYQETQYF	TGTGCCTTTACACCGTACCAAGAGACCCAGTACTTC
TRBV7-9	-	-	TRBJ1-2	CASSLVPEGGWGYTF	TGTGCCAGCAGCCTCGTGCCGGAGGGAGGGTGGGGCTACACCTTC
TRBV7-2	-	-	TRBJ2-5	CASSLELQETQYF	TGTGCCAGCAGCTTAGAGCTACAAGAGACCCAGTACTTC
TRBV27	TRBD2	once	TRBJ2-3	CASRLGGGMRETDTQYF	TGTGCCAGCAGACTAGGCGGGGGGATGAGGGAAACAGATACGCAGTATTTT
TRBV6-1	-	few	TRBJ1-3	CAGGSWTPQRNTIYF	TGTGCCGGGGGGTCGTGGACCCCCCAACGAAACACCATATATTTT
TRBV5-1	TRBD1	-	TRBJ2-7	CASSHQGDSSYEQYF	TGCGCCAGCAGCCATCAAGGGGACAGCTCCTACGAGCAGTACTTC
TRBV7-3	TRBD1	once	TRBJ1-1	CASSPGQENTEAFF	TGTGCCAGCAGCCCGGGACAGGAGAACACTGAAGCTTTCTTT
TRBV5-1	TRBD2	-	TRBJ2-7	CASSRGEGWQYF	TGCGCCAGCAGCCGGGGGGAGGGCTGGCAGTACTTC
TRBV14	-	-	TRBJ2-2	CASSQVRNTGELFF	TGTGCCAGCAGCCAAGTTAGGAACACCGGGGAGCTGTTTTTT
TRBV14	TRBD2	-	TRBJ2-3	CASSQRTPRGGTDTQYF	TGTGCCAGCAGCCAACGAACGCCCCGGGGGGGCACAGATACGCAGTATTTT
TRBV7-9	-	-	TRBJ2-7	CASSLVESYYEQYF	TGTGCCAGCAGCTTAGTAGAGTCTTACTACGAGCAGTACTTC
TRBV28	-	-	TRBJ2-1	CASSPTPLSVSKQFF	TGTGCCAGCAGCCCAACCCCCCTTAGTGTTAGTAAGCAGTTCTTC
TRBV11-2	TRBD1	-	TRBJ2-2	CASSQQGWKGTGELFF	TGTGCCAGCAGCCAACAGGGGTGGAAAGGGACCGGGGAGCTGTTTTTT
TRBV28	-	-	TRBJ2-7	CASSFPEDKQYF	TGTGCCAGCAGCTTCCCCGAGGATAAGCAGTACTTC
TRBV6-6	-	-	TRBJ1-1	CASILAGQPEAFF	TGTGCCAGCATTCTGGCCGGACAGCCTGAAGCTTTCTTT
TRBV30	-	-	TRBJ2-7	CAWSLNRLDEQYF	TGTGCCTGGAGTCTCAACAGGCTAGACGAGCAGTACTTC
TRBV28	-	-	TRBJ2-3	CASSSLSRADTQYF	TGTGCCAGCAGTTCACTTTCGCGGGCAGATACGCAGTATTTT
TRBV30	-	-	TRBJ1-3	CAWSETGFSGNTIYF	TGTGCCTGGAGTGAAACAGGGTTCTCTGGAAACACCATATATTTT
TRBV19	TRBD1	-	TRBJ1-6	CASSIVPVGQGYSPLHF	TGTGCCAGTAGTATAGTTCCGGTGGGACAGGGATATTCACCCCTCCACTTT
TRBV4-3	TRBD1	-	TRBJ2-2	CASSLILDRDGELFF	TGCGCCAGCAGCCTTATCCTTGACAGGGACGGGGAGCTGTTTTTT
TRBV7-3	-	-	TRBJ2-2	CASSLKRTGELFF	TGTGCCAGCAGCTTAAAGCGGACCGGGGAGCTGTTTTTT
TRBV15	TRBD2	-	TRBJ2-1	CATSRDQGLAGVGEQFF	TGTGCCACCAGCAGAGATCAAGGACTAGCGGGAGTCGGCGAGCAGTTCTTC
TRBV5-4	-	-	TRBJ1-2	CASSLGSGYTF	TGTGCCAGCAGCTTGGGTAGTGGCTACACCTTC
TRBV30	-	-	TRBJ2-6	CAWSPPGANVLTF	TGTGCCTGGAGTCCTCCTGGGGCCAACGTCCTGACTTTC
TRBV4-3	TRBD1	-	TRBJ1-2	CASSQARRDSPYGYTF	TGCGCCAGCAGCCAAGCCAGAAGGGACAGTCCCTATGGCTACACCTTC
TRBV28	TRBD1	-	TRBJ1-2	CANPRTGSFHNYGYTF	TGCGCCAACCCCAGGACAGGATCTTTCCATAACTATGGCTACACCTTC
TRBV9	-	-	TRBJ2-2	CASSLTGIGELFF	TGTGCCAGCAGCTTAACAGGGATCGGGGAGCTGTTTTTT
TRBV5-1	-	-	TRBJ2-3	CASSLEDSRTDTQYF	TGCGCCAGCAGCTTGGAGGACAGCCGCACAGATACGCAGTATTTT